This TCR beta chain was sequenced during a study of shared clonotypes between healthy human individuals (dated by TCRdb to the early 2020s). Describing the broader study: The cohort included three men and a couple of women between 18 and 49 years of age. For each donor, three plates each were used for CD4 naive and CD4 memory, two plates were used for CD8 naive, and one plate was used for CD8 memory. To estimate repertoire size and how much clonotype sharing occurs between individuals, the study deeply sequenced the blood TCR repertoires of several healthy adults. To increase sequencing depth and limit assay-specific biases, different laboratories used diverse techniques to prepare libraries and sequence TCR repertoires. Leukapheresis yielded between about 0.85 and 10 billion PBMCs per donor.

General findings and caveats noted by the study authors: Pairwise subsampling led to the expectation that sequencing depth would affect the degree of clonotype sharing among donors. Estimated clonotype richness was generally larger for naive than for memory subsets. Sampling was limited to blood, and TCR repertoires in tissue likely differ from TCR repertoires in blood. Clonotypes shared by all four sorted-subset donors showed higher generation probabilities than non-shared clonotypes. The genetic and exposure-history diversity represented was limited by the small number of donors. About 5% of naive CD4, 3.5% of naive CD8, approximately 2.2% of memory CD4, and less than 0.45% of memory CD8 clonotypes were shared across a few donors. Rarefaction of sorted-subset datasets indicated incomplete sequencing despite the large sequencing depth.

Healthy HIV-negative adults with no recently reported acute infections or vaccinations were included as donors. Every donor was a Caucasian adult residing in Nashville, Tennessee, USA. Magnetic negative selection was used to enrich CD4+ T cells, after which naive cells were positively selected on CD45RA and the negative fraction became the memory subset. Blood was obtained by leukapheresis, after which PBMCs were separated by Ficoll-Histopaque density gradient centrifugation and cryopreserved in liquid nitrogen vapor phase. Purity and quantity of every magnetically sorted T cell population were checked by analytical flow cytometry. Genomic DNA was isolated from each sorted fraction and quantified by UV absorbance on a Nanodrop 2000c. V loses 5 bases at its end and J loses 2 bases; junction bases beyond the gene matches: 18. Including cysteine and phenylalanine, the CDR3 has 19 amino acids. Just CDR3 DNA is preserved here, 57 bases in frame from base 1. Per the germline V gene, SNHLY is the CDR1 and FYNNEI is the CDR2.

Details on this clone: Its antigen specificity is not known. Base qualities are not at hand, and no much larger clone is one base apart.

TCR CDR3 regions were amplified from genomic DNA by multiplex PCR using the deep immunoSEQ assay. Extracted genomic DNA from each cell subset was spread evenly across all wells of several immunoSEQ 96-well plates, with each plate serving as a replicate. For sorted subsets, each replicate PCR was loaded with about 200 ng genomic DNA, equivalent to about 33,000 T cell genomes. Purified libraries were measured with a Qubit 3.0 fluorometer, size-checked on a Bioanalyzer 2100, and measured again with the KAPA Library Quantification kit. Each immunoSEQ 96-well plate was sequenced on its own single-read 150-cycle Illumina NextSeq 550 flow cell. Per the authors' processing: The immunoSEQ output contained only junctional sequences without quality scores, so filtering could not match that applied to full-length reads. To assign V/J genes and CDR3, sequences were annotated against IMGT germline references using PyIR, a Python wrapper for IgBLAST v1.9. Reads with weak V/J assignments (E-value above 1e-6), missing CDR3, stop codons, out-of-frame junctions, or ambiguous translated residues were removed. V3J clonotypes were defined as sequences sharing the same inferred V gene, J gene, and CDR3 amino acid sequence. The percentage overlap between two repertoires was calculated by dividing the number of shared unique clonotypes by the size of the smaller repertoire. Three approaches were used to assess repertoire richness: RTK rarefaction, the Chao1 estimator, and Recon v2.1 estimates of unobserved clonotypes. Generation probabilities for all TCRbeta clonotypes obtained by the gDNA method from a handful of donors were computed using OLGA. The immuneACCESS repertoire file appears here via TCRdb, limited to in-frame rearrangements. These files lack a portion of the clones; in checked studies, under half of the deficit traces to unresolved V genes, and the cause of the others is not known. V, J and clone size are taken as reported in that table, and D and trimming were inferred from the DNA itself. Recorded for this sample are about 1 million clones; around 76% of them occurred a single time. Around 1.5% of the sample is taken by the ten largest.

The sequence links TRBV2 to TRBJ2-1; 7 of the junction bases match TRBD2. This clonotype originated in a young man in good health. Sequencing was performed on memory CD4+ T cells sorted from blood. Taken with the paper, the label for cell subset or site translates to: CD45RA-negative fraction. The CDR3 reads as follows: CASSSPFRGAGAAYNEQFF. Read as DNA, the sequence is TGTGCCAGCAGTTCCCCCTTCCGAGGCGCGGGAGCGGCCTACAATGAGCAGTTCTTC.